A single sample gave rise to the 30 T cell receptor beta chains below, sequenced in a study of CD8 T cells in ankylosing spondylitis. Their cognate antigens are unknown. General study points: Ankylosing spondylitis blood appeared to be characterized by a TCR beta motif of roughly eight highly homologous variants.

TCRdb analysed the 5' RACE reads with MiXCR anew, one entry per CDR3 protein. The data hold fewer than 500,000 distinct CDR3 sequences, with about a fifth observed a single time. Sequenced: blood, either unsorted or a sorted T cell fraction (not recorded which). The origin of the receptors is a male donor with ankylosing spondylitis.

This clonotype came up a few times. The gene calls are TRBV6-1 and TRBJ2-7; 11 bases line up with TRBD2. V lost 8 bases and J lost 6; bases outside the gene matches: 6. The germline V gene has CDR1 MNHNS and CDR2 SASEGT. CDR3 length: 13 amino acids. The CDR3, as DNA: TGTGCCAGCGGAGTGACTAGCGGGATCGAGCAGTACTTC. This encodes CASGVTSGIEQYF.

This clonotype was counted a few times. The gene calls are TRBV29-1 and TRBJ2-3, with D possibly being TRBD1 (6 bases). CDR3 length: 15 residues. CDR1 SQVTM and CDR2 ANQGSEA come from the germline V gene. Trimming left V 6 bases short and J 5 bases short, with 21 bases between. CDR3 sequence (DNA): TGCAGCGTGCTTAAGCCTATCGGGACACTAGATACGCAGTATTTT. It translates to CSVLKPIGTLDTQYF.

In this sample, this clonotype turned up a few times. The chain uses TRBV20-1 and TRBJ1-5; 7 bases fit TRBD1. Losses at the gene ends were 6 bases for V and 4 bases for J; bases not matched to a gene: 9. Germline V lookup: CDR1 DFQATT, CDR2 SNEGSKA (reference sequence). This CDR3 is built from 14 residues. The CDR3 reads CSASPGQPNQPQHF. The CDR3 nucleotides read TGCAGTGCGTCGCCGGGACAGCCAAATCAGCCCCAGCATTTT.

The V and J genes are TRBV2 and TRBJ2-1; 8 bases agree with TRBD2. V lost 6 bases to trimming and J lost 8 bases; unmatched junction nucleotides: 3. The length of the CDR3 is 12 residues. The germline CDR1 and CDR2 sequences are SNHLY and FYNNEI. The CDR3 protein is CASRLAGYEQFF. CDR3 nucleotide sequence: TGTGCCAGCAGGCTAGCGGGTTATGAGCAGTTCTTC.

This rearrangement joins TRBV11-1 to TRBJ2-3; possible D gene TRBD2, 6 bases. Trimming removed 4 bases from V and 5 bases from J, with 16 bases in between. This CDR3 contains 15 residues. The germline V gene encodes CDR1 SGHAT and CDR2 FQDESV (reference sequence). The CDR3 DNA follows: TGTGCCAGCAGCTCAGCTTGGAGGGCCTTAGATACGCAGTATTTT. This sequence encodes CASSSAWRALDTQYF.

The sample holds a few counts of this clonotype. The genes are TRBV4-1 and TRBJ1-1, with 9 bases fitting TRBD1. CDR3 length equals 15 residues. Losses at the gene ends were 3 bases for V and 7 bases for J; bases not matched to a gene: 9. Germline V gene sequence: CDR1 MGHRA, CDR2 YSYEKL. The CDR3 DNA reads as TGCGCCAGCAGCCAGCCGGGACAGGGACTTTTTGAAGCTTTCTTT. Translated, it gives CASSQPGQGLFEAFF.

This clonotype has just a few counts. CDR3 protein: CATTGLAGGGNEQFF. The CDR3 nucleotides are TGTGCCACCACGGGACTAGCAGGAGGGGGCAATGAGCAGTTCTTC. The chain carries TRBV10-3 and TRBJ2-1; 9 bases are shared with TRBD2. The J segment lost 6 bases and the V segment lost 10 bases, leaving 13 bases of the junction unmatched. The CDR3 has 15 amino acids. Germline CDR1 and CDR2: ENHRY and SYGVKD.

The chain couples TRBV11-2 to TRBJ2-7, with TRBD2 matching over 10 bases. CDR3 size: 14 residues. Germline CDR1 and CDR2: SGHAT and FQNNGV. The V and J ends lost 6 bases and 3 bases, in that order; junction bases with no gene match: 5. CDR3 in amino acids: CASRRLAGVYEQYF. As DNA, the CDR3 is TGTGCCAGCAGGCGACTAGCGGGTGTCTACGAGCAGTACTTC.

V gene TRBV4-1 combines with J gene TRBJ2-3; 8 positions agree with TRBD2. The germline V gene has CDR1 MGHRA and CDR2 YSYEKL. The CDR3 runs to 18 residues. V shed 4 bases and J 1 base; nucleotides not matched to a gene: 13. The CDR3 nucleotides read TGCGCCAGCAGCCGCTTCTGGGATTCGGGGGGGCGCACAGATACGCAGTATTTT. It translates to CASSRFWDSGGRTDTQYF.

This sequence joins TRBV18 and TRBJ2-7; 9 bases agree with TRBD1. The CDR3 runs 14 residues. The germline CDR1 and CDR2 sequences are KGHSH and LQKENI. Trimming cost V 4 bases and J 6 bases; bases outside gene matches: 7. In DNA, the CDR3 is TGTGCCAGCTCACAAGGACAGGGGATCGGCGAGCAGTACTTC. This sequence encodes CASSQGQGIGEQYF.

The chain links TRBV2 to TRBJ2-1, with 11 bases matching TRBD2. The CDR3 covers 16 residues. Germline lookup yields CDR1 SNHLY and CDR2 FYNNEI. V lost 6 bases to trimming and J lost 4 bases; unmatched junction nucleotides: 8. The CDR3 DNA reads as TGTGCCAGCAGATCAGAAATAGCGGGAGGGTACAATGAGCAGTTCTTC. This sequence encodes CASRSEIAGGYNEQFF.

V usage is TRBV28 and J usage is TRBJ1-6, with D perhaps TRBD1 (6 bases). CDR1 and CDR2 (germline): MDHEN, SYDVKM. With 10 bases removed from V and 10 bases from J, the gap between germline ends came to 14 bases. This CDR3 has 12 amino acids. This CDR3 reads CATCGGGSPLHF. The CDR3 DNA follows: TGTGCCACCTGCGGGGGCGGATCACCCCTCCACTTT.

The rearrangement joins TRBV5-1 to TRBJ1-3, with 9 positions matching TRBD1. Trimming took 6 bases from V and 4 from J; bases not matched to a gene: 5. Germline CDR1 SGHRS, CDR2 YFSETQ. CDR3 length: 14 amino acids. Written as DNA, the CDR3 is TGCGCCAGCAAGGACAGGGGAACCGGAAACACCATATATTTT. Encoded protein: CASKDRGTGNTIYF. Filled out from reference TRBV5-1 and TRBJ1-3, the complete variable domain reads KAGVTQTPRYLIKTRGQQVTLSCSPISGHRSVSWYQQTPGQGLQFLFEYFSETQRNKGNFPGRFSGRQFSNSRSEMNVSTLELGDSALYLCASKDRGTGNTIYFGEGSWLTVV.

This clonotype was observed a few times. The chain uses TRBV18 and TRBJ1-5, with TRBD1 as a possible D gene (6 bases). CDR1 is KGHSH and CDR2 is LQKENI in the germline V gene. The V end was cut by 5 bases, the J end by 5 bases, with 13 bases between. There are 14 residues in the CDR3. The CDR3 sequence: CASSAWGADQPQHF. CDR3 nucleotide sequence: TGTGCCAGCTCAGCATGGGGGGCGGATCAGCCCCAGCATTTT.

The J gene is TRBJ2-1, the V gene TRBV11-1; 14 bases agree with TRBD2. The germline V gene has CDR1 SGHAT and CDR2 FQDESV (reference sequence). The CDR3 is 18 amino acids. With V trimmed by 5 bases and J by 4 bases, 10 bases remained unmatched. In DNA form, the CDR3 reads TGTGCCAGCAGCCCGAGGACTAGCGGGAGGCTCTGGTACAATGAGCAGTTCTTC. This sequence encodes CASSPRTSGRLWYNEQFF.

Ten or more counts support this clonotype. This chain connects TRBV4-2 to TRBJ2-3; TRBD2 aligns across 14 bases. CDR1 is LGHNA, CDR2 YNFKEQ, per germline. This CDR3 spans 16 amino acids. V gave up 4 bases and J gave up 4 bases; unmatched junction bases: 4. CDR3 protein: CASSPGTSGRSDTQYF. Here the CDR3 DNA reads TGTGCCAGCAGCCCCGGGACTAGCGGGAGATCAGATACGCAGTATTTT.

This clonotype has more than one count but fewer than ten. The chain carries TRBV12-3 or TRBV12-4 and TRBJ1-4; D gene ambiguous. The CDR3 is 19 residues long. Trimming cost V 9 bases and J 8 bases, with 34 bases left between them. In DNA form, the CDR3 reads TGTGCCAGTGCCAAGAGGTCAGGCCAGGTGGAAGACTTACGCGAAAAACTGTTTTTT. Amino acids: CASAKRSGQVEDLREKLFF.

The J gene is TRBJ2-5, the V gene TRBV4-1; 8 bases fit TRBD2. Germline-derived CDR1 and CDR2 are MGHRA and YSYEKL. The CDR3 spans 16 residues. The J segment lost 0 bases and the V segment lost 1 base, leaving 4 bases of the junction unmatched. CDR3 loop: CASSQGVAGYQETQYF. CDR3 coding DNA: TGCGCCAGCAGCCAAGGGGTAGCGGGATACCAAGAGACCCAGTACTTC.

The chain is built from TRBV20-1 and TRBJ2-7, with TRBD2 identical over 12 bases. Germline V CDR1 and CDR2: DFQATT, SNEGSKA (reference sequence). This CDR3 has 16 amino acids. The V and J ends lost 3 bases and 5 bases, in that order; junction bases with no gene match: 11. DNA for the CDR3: TGCAGTGCTAGTCCCGGACTAGCGGGGCCCCTCAACGAGCAGTACTTC. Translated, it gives CSASPGLAGPLNEQYF.

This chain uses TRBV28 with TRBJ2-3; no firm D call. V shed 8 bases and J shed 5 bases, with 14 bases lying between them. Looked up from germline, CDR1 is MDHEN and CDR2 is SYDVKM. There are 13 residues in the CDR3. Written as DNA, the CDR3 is TGTGCCAGCGGAGAGACCTTAAGAGATACGCAGTATTTT. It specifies CASGETLRDTQYF.

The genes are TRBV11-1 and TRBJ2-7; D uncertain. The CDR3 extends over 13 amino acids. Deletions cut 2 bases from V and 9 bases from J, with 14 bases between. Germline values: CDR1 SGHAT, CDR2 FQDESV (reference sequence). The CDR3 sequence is CASSLSDLKGQYF. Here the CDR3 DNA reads TGTGCCAGCAGCTTATCGGATCTGAAGGGGCAGTACTTC.

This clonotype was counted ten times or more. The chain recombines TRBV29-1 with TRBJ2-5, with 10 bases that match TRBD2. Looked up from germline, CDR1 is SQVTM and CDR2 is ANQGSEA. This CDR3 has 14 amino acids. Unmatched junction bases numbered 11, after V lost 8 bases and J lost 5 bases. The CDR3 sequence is CSTTSGNLMETQYF. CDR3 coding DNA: TGCAGCACCACTAGCGGGAATCTGATGGAGACCCAGTACTTC.

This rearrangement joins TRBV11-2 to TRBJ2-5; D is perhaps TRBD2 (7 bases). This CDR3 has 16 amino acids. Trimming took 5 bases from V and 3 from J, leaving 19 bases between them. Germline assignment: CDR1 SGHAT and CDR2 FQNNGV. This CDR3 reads CASSRSRGGWEETQYF. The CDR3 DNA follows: TGTGCCAGCAGCCGCTCCAGGGGAGGGTGGGAAGAGACCCAGTACTTC.

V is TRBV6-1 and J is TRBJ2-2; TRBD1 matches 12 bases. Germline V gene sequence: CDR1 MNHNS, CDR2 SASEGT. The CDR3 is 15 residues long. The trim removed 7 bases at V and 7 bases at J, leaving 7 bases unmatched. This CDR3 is CASTRDRGHSGELFF. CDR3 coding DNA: TGTGCCAGCACCAGGGACAGGGGGCACAGCGGGGAGCTGTTTTTT.

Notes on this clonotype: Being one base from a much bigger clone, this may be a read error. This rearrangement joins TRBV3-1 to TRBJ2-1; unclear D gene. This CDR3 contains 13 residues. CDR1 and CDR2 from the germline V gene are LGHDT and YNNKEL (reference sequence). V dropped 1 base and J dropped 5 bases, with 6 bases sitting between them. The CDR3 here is CASSQVRNNEQFF. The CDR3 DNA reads TGTGCCAGCAGCCAAGTTCGGAACAATGAGCAGTTCTTC.

DNA for the CDR3: TGTGCCAGCGGAGGGTCGAGGAATGAAAAACTGTTTTTT. This sequence encodes CASGGSRNEKLFF. This rearrangement joins TRBV6-1 to TRBJ1-4; D remains unclear. Germline V gives CDR1 MNHNS, CDR2 SASEGT. V was shortened by 8 bases and J by 5 bases, with 12 bases between the two germline ends. The CDR3 consists of 13 residues.

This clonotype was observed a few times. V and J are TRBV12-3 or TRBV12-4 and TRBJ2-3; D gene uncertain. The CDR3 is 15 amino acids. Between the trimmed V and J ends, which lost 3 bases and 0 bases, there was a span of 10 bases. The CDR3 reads CASSLRRSSTDTQYF. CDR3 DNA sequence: TGTGCCAGCAGTTTGAGGCGGAGCAGCACAGATACGCAGTATTTT.

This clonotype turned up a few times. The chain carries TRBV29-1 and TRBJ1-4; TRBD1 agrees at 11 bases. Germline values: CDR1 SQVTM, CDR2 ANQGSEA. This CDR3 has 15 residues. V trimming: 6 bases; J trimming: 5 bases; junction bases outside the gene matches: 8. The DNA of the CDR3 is TGCAGCGTCGCTGGGACAGGGGGACCCAATGAAAAACTGTTTTTT. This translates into CSVAGTGGPNEKLFF.

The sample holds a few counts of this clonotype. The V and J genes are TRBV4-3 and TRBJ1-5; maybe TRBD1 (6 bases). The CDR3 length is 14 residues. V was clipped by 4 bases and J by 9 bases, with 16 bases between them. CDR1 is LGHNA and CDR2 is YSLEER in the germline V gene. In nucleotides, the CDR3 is TGCGCCAGCAGCCCGGGGGTAGGGGGTGGGCCCCAGCATTTT. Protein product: CASSPGVGGGPQHF.

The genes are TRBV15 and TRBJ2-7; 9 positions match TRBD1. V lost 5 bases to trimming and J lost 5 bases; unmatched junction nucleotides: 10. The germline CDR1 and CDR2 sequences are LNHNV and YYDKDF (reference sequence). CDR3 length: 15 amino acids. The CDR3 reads CATSGAGTGMNEQYF. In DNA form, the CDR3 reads TGTGCCACCAGCGGGGCCGGGACAGGGATGAACGAGCAGTACTTC.